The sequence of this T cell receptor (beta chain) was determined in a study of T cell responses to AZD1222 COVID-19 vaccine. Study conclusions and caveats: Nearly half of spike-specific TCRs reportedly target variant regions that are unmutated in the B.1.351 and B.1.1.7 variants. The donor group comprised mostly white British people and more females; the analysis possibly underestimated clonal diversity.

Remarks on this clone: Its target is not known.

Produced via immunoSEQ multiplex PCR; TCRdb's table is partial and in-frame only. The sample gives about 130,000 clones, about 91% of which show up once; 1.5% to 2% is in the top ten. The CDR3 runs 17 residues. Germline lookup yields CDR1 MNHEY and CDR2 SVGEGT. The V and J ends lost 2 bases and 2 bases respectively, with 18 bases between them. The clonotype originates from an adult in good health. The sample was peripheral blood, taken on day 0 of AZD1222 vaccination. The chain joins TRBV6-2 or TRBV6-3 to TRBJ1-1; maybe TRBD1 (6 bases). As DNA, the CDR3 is TGTGCCAGCAGTTACCTACAGGGACGAGGTAGTAACACTGAAGCTTTCTTT. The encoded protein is CASSYLQGRGSNTEAFF.